The sequence of this T cell receptor (beta chain) was determined in a study of shared T cell receptors in the human thymus. Clones were sequenced by immunoSEQ multiplex PCR, and TCRdb holds only the in-frame ones, with some missing. The repertoire consists of hundreds of thousands of clones, with around 87% occurring once and the leading ten covering under 0.01%. This sample also belongs to another study, concerning human thymus T cells. That study reports: Obtained as resections during corrective heart surgery, the thymus tissue was then studied.

Sequences were obtained from thymocytes. The receptor comes from a boy in the first two years of life with a congenital heart defect.

CDR3 protein: CASSSPYYYRKFQPQHF. The CDR3 DNA sequence: TGTGCCAGCAGTTCGCCCTACTATTACAGGAAATTTCAGCCCCAGCATTTT. The chain is built from TRBV28 and TRBJ1-5, with D tentatively TRBD1 (5 bases). The V gene's germline CDR1 is MDHEN and CDR2 SYDVKM. V lost 4 bases and J 6 bases, leaving 22 bases between the germline ends. This CDR3 comprises 17 residues.